A selection of T cell receptor beta chains follows, all from one sample in a study of CD8+ T cells in alopecia areata. Libraries were prepared by immunoSEQ multiplex PCR; TCRdb keeps only in-frame clonotypes and omits some of them. The profile covers about 100,000 clones, with almost 60% appearing a single time and roughly 17% taken by the ten largest. The material sequenced was CD8+ T cells sorted from blood, taken at approximately week 61, from a patient treated with tofacitinib. Receptors were obtained from a human donor with alopecia areata. CDR3s include the opening cysteine and the closing phenylalanine or tryptophan. A D gene is named only where the DNA matches it firmly. Clone sizes are given selectively: once, few, many, or a class where the clone is expanded.

v_gene: TRBV11-2; abundance: -; j_gene: TRBJ2-5; d_gene: TRBD1; CDR3nt: TGTGCCAGCAGCGAAACAGGGGAAGAGACCCAGTACTTC; CDR3aa: CASSETGEETQYF
v_gene: TRBV5-1; abundance: once; j_gene: TRBJ1-1; d_gene: -; CDR3nt: TGCGCCAGCAGCTTGGGACAGGTTCGGGACACTGAAGCTTTCTTT; CDR3aa: CASSLGQVRDTEAFF
v_gene: TRBV7-7; abundance: -; j_gene: TRBJ2-2; d_gene: -; CDR3nt: TGTGCCAGCAGCTTAAGCAGGGGTACCGGGGAGCTGTTTTTT; CDR3aa: CASSLSRGTGELFF
v_gene: TRBV29-1; abundance: -; j_gene: TRBJ1-4; d_gene: -; CDR3nt: TGCAGCGTTGTAGGCAGCTATAATGAAAAACTGTTTTTT; CDR3aa: CSVVGSYNEKLFF
v_gene: TRBV13; abundance: many; j_gene: TRBJ1-2; d_gene: -; CDR3nt: TGTGCCAGCAGTGGTTTGGGTCGTAATGGCTACACCTTC; CDR3aa: CASSGLGRNGYTF
v_gene: TRBV20-1; abundance: -; j_gene: TRBJ2-2; d_gene: -; CDR3nt: TGCAGTGCGAGTGAAACCGGGGAGCTGTTTTTT; CDR3aa: CSASETGELFF
v_gene: TRBV5-1; abundance: -; j_gene: TRBJ2-7; d_gene: -; CDR3nt: TGCGCCAGCAGCTTGGCGCAGAGATACGAGCAGTACTTC; CDR3aa: CASSLAQRYEQYF
v_gene: TRBV7-2; abundance: -; j_gene: TRBJ2-7; d_gene: -; CDR3nt: TGTGCCAGCAGCTTAGCGCTCGGGCGGGGCCTCTCCTACGAGCAGTACTTC; CDR3aa: CASSLALGRGLSYEQYF
v_gene: TRBV4-1; abundance: -; j_gene: TRBJ1-5; d_gene: -; CDR3nt: TGCGCCAGCAGCCAAGTACAGGCTAAACAGCCCCAGCATTTT; CDR3aa: CASSQVQAKQPQHF
v_gene: TRBV10-3; abundance: -; j_gene: TRBJ2-7; d_gene: -; CDR3nt: TGTGCCATCAGTGAGTTGATGCGGACGACGAGCTACGAGCAGTACTTC; CDR3aa: CAISELMRTTSYEQYF
v_gene: TRBV29-1; abundance: few; j_gene: TRBJ2-5; d_gene: -; CDR3nt: TGCAGCGTTCCGGATCCCGACAGGTCGGAGACCCAGTACTTC; CDR3aa: CSVPDPDRSETQYF
v_gene: TRBV12-5; abundance: -; j_gene: TRBJ1-2; d_gene: -; CDR3nt: TGTGCTAGTGGTTCGGGGGGGATGGGGCGCTATGGCTACACCTTC; CDR3aa: CASGSGGMGRYGYTF
v_gene: TRBV4-1; abundance: few; j_gene: TRBJ2-3; d_gene: TRBD2; CDR3nt: TGCGCCAGCAGCCAAGGACGGGGGGTCGGCACAGATACGCAGTATTTT; CDR3aa: CASSQGRGVGTDTQYF
v_gene: TRBV4-1; abundance: -; j_gene: TRBJ2-7; d_gene: -; CDR3nt: TGCGCCAGCAGCCAAGGACGTAATTACGAGCAGTACTTC; CDR3aa: CASSQGRNYEQYF
v_gene: TRBV6-1; abundance: -; j_gene: TRBJ1-6; d_gene: -; CDR3nt: TGTGCCAGCAGTGAGGCACACTCTGCGACCGTTTCACCCCTCCACTTT; CDR3aa: CASSEAHSATVSPLHF
v_gene: TRBV5-6; abundance: few; j_gene: TRBJ2-1; d_gene: -; CDR3nt: TGTGCCAGCAGCTATTCCTCGCCAAATGAGCAGTTCTTC; CDR3aa: CASSYSSPNEQFF
v_gene: TRBV5-1; abundance: -; j_gene: TRBJ2-2; d_gene: -; CDR3nt: TGCGCCAGCAGCTTAGGCAGCACCGGGGAGCTGTTTTTT; CDR3aa: CASSLGSTGELFF
v_gene: TRBV4-1; abundance: few; j_gene: TRBJ1-1; d_gene: -; CDR3nt: TGCGCCAGCAGCCAAGAAGATGGCAGAATGAACACTGAAGCTTTCTTT; CDR3aa: CASSQEDGRMNTEAFF
v_gene: TRBV5-1; abundance: few; j_gene: TRBJ2-4; d_gene: -; CDR3nt: TGCGCCAGCCGCATACACAGGACGGTAAAGTACTTC; CDR3aa: CASRIHRTVKYF
v_gene: TRBV19; abundance: few; j_gene: TRBJ2-2; d_gene: -; CDR3nt: TGTGCCAGTAGCCCGGACACCGGGGAGCTGTTTTTT; CDR3aa: CASSPDTGELFF
v_gene: TRBV6-5; abundance: -; j_gene: TRBJ1-2; d_gene: -; CDR3nt: TGTGCCAGCAGTCCAACAGGGATTGGCTACACCTTC; CDR3aa: CASSPTGIGYTF
v_gene: TRBV4-1; abundance: -; j_gene: TRBJ2-7; d_gene: -; CDR3nt: TGCGCCAGCAGCCGCAAACAGGGGGGGACCTTCTACGAGCAGTACTTC; CDR3aa: CASSRKQGGTFYEQYF
v_gene: TRBV5-5; abundance: few; j_gene: TRBJ2-2; d_gene: -; CDR3nt: TGTGCCATCCCGGGAAACCACACCGGGGAGCTGTTTTTT; CDR3aa: CAIPGNHTGELFF
v_gene: TRBV13; abundance: few; j_gene: TRBJ1-5; d_gene: -; CDR3nt: TGTGCCAGCAGCTTAGGGGGAGTAAATCAGCCCCAGCATTTT; CDR3aa: CASSLGGVNQPQHF
v_gene: TRBV27; abundance: few; j_gene: TRBJ1-4; d_gene: -; CDR3nt: TGTGCCAGCAGTTTAACAGGGCTGGAACTGTTTTTT; CDR3aa: CASSLTGLELFF
v_gene: TRBV25-1; abundance: -; j_gene: TRBJ2-3; d_gene: -; CDR3nt: TGTGCCAGCAGTGAAGGGCGCCATTCGTTGGATACGCAGTATTTT; CDR3aa: CASSEGRHSLDTQYF
v_gene: TRBV25-1; abundance: -; j_gene: TRBJ1-2; d_gene: -; CDR3nt: TGTGCCAGCAGTGAAGGTGCGGTTAACTATGGCTACACCTTC; CDR3aa: CASSEGAVNYGYTF
v_gene: TRBV14; abundance: few; j_gene: TRBJ1-1; d_gene: -; CDR3nt: TGTGCCAGCAGCCAAGATTGGCAGATATCCATGAACACTGAAGCTTTCTTT; CDR3aa: CASSQDWQISMNTEAFF
v_gene: TRBV12-5; abundance: -; j_gene: TRBJ2-7; d_gene: -; CDR3nt: TGTGCTAGTGGCTCCAGCACAATGGGGTCCTACGAGCAGTACTTC; CDR3aa: CASGSSTMGSYEQYF
v_gene: TRBV28; abundance: -; j_gene: TRBJ1-5; d_gene: -; CDR3nt: TGTGCCAGCAGCGCGACGGGTCGGGGGCAGCCCCAGCATTTT; CDR3aa: CASSATGRGQPQHF
v_gene: TRBV29-1; abundance: -; j_gene: TRBJ1-2; d_gene: -; CDR3nt: TGCAGCGTTGATGGGGGAGGATATGGCTACACCTTC; CDR3aa: CSVDGGGYGYTF
v_gene: TRBV9; abundance: -; j_gene: TRBJ2-3; d_gene: -; CDR3nt: TGTGCCAGCAGCGTAGACAGCACAGATACGCAGTATTTT; CDR3aa: CASSVDSTDTQYF
v_gene: TRBV5-1; abundance: -; j_gene: TRBJ2-7; d_gene: TRBD1; CDR3nt: TGCGCCAGCATGTCACGGACAGGGGCCTACGAGCAGTACTTC; CDR3aa: CASMSRTGAYEQYF
v_gene: TRBV7-9; abundance: -; j_gene: TRBJ1-2; d_gene: -; CDR3nt: TGTGCCAGCAGCTTATTCCCTGAATACCATGGCTACACCTTC; CDR3aa: CASSLFPEYHGYTF
v_gene: TRBV29-1; abundance: -; j_gene: TRBJ1-2; d_gene: -; CDR3nt: TGCAGCGTTGAGGGCCCCATTGCGACATCCTATGGCTACACCTTC; CDR3aa: CSVEGPIATSYGYTF
v_gene: TRBV6-5; abundance: -; j_gene: TRBJ1-1; d_gene: -; CDR3nt: TGTGCCAGCAGCCCACGGGCGGGGGCGAGCACTGAAGCTTTCTTT; CDR3aa: CASSPRAGASTEAFF
v_gene: TRBV27; abundance: -; j_gene: TRBJ2-5; d_gene: TRBD2; CDR3nt: TGTGCCAGCAGGGGGGGGACGCAAGAGACCCAGTACTTC; CDR3aa: CASRGGTQETQYF
v_gene: TRBV6-5; abundance: -; j_gene: TRBJ1-3; d_gene: -; CDR3nt: TGTGCCAGCAGTTCTTACGATGGCCCGGGAAACACCATATATTTT; CDR3aa: CASSSYDGPGNTIYF
v_gene: TRBV25-1; abundance: few; j_gene: TRBJ2-1; d_gene: -; CDR3nt: TGTGCCAGCAGTGGATACGGGAATTACTTTACCGGTGAGCAGTTCTTC; CDR3aa: CASSGYGNYFTGEQFF
v_gene: TRBV4-1; abundance: -; j_gene: TRBJ1-4; d_gene: -; CDR3nt: TGCGCCAGCAGCCAAATAGGGTTGTCTTCGGAAAAACTGTTTTTT; CDR3aa: CASSQIGLSSEKLFF
v_gene: TRBV5-6; abundance: -; j_gene: TRBJ2-5; d_gene: -; CDR3nt: TGTGCCAGCAGCTTAGGACGGCCCCAGTACTTC; CDR3aa: CASSLGRPQYF
v_gene: TRBV5-6; abundance: -; j_gene: TRBJ2-3; d_gene: -; CDR3nt: TGTGCCAGCAGCTTGTGGGTTGATACGCAGTATTTT; CDR3aa: CASSLWVDTQYF
v_gene: TRBV7-9; abundance: -; j_gene: TRBJ1-2; d_gene: -; CDR3nt: TGTGCCAGCAGACATCGCTCTGGCTACACCTTC; CDR3aa: CASRHRSGYTF
v_gene: TRBV29-1; abundance: -; j_gene: TRBJ2-1; d_gene: TRBD1; CDR3nt: TGCAGCGCACAGGGGACACCGTCCTACAATGAGCAGTTCTTC; CDR3aa: CSAQGTPSYNEQFF
v_gene: TRBV13; abundance: -; j_gene: TRBJ2-1; d_gene: -; CDR3nt: TGTGCCAGCAGCTTAGGGAGCACGGGGAAGCAGTTCTTC; CDR3aa: CASSLGSTGKQFF
v_gene: TRBV4-1; abundance: -; j_gene: TRBJ1-5; d_gene: -; CDR3nt: TGCGCCAGCAGCCAAGGGACCGCCGGAGATCAGCCCCAGCATTTT; CDR3aa: CASSQGTAGDQPQHF
v_gene: TRBV4-1; abundance: -; j_gene: TRBJ2-7; d_gene: TRBD1; CDR3nt: TGCGCCAGCAGCCAAGGGGACAGGGGCCACGAGCAGTACTTC; CDR3aa: CASSQGDRGHEQYF
v_gene: TRBV11-2; abundance: few; j_gene: TRBJ2-7; d_gene: -; CDR3nt: TGTGCCAGCAGCTTTGAAAGCTACGAGCAGTACTTC; CDR3aa: CASSFESYEQYF
v_gene: TRBV29-1; abundance: -; j_gene: TRBJ1-2; d_gene: -; CDR3nt: TGCAGCGTTGACGGGTTCGTCAGGGACCTCTATGGCTACACCTTC; CDR3aa: CSVDGFVRDLYGYTF
v_gene: TRBV30; abundance: few; j_gene: TRBJ1-2; d_gene: -; CDR3nt: TGTGCCTGGAGCGACTCTTGGGGGCGAAGCTATGGCTACACCTTC; CDR3aa: CAWSDSWGRSYGYTF